This T cell receptor (beta chain) was documented in a study of blood T cells in healthy people across ages. General study findings and limits: Higher diversity, along with more naive CD4+ cells, distinguished long-lived donors from aged donors.

With regard to this clonotype: What it binds is not known.

It was with a sample-barcoded 5' primer and a J-beta primer mix that a second PCR of roughly 6 to 12 cycles was run. A single record per CDR3 protein comes from TCRdb applying MiXCR to the 5' RACE reads. The sample has 1 million or so distinct CDR3 sequences; about 25% are singletons. CDR3 length equals 12 residues. V dropped 2 bases and J dropped 6 bases, with 7 bases sitting between them. The same data also went into a second study, on T cells of mothers and their children.

The chain combines TRBV12-3 or TRBV12-4 with TRBJ1-2; D is possibly TRBD1 (5 bases). Specimen: blood. The source is a girl aged 2 to 10 in good health. CDR3 sequence reads: CASSLLQDGYTF. As DNA, the CDR3 is TGTGCCAGCAGTTTACTACAGGATGGCTACACCTTC.